The 27 T cell receptor beta chains below were found in one sample sequenced in a study of blood T cell repertoires in COVID-19. Profiled with immunoSEQ multiplex PCR; TCRdb holds only in-frame clones, not every one. The repertoire consists of 55,000 to 75,000 clones, with roughly 77% occurring once and the leading ten covering less than 40%. The sequencing input was peripheral blood. The receptors come from a woman aged 65 to 85 with acute or convalescent COVID-19.

The gene calls are TRBV9 and TRBJ2-6, with D perhaps matching TRBD2 (5 bases). Trimming left V 4 bases short and J 4 bases short, with 18 bases between. Germline V CDR1 and CDR2: SGDLS, YYNGEE. The CDR3 extends over 17 amino acids. CDR3 sequence: CASSPNARGSGANVLTF. The CDR3 region has the DNA TGTGCCAGCAGCCCCAATGCGAGAGGGTCCGGGGCCAACGTCCTGACTTTC.

V gene TRBV4-1 combines with J gene TRBJ2-1, with TRBD1 matching over 7 bases. The CDR3 has 15 residues. Germline V gene data show CDR1 as MGHRA and CDR2 as YSYEKL. V was clipped by 2 bases and J by 4 bases; unmatched bases: 5. The CDR3 spells CASSQHRGDYNEQFF. CDR3 DNA: TGCGCCAGCAGCCAACACAGGGGTGATTACAATGAGCAGTTCTTC.

This clone was seen only a few times. The rearrangement links TRBV20-1 to TRBJ1-1; D uncertain. Germline loops: CDR1 DFQATT, CDR2 SNEGSKA (reference sequence). The CDR3 contains 10 residues. Between the trimmed V and J ends, which lost 6 bases and 6 bases, there was a span of 8 bases. The CDR3 coding sequence is TGCAGTGCCGTAGAGGCTGAAGCTTTCTTT. It specifies CSAVEAEAFF.

The chain has TRBV19 and TRBJ2-3, with TRBD1 identical over 8 bases. From germline, CDR1 is LNHDA and CDR2 SQIVND (reference sequence). The ends lost 8 bases at V and 1 base at J; junction bases unmatched: 14. The CDR3 is 17 amino acids. The CDR3 reads CASRLSGGKWGTDTQYF. The CDR3 coding sequence is TGTGCCAGTCGGCTGTCAGGGGGCAAGTGGGGCACAGATACGCAGTATTTT.

Sample share makes this clone medium-sized. The chain links TRBV4-2 to TRBJ2-5, with D possibly matching TRBD2 (5 bases). V was pared by 0 bases and J by 5 bases, with 13 bases between. CDR1 and CDR2 from the germline V gene are LGHNA and YNFKEQ. This CDR3 contains 15 residues. The CDR3 loop reads CASSQDPGIGETQYF. CDR3 DNA sequence: TGTGCCAGCAGCCAAGACCCCGGGATCGGGGAGACCCAGTACTTC.

This chain connects TRBV28 to TRBJ1-1; 9 bases map to TRBD1. The germline CDR1 and CDR2 sequences are MDHEN and SYDVKM. The CDR3 length is 15 residues. V was clipped by 3 bases and J by 4 bases; unmatched bases: 6. The CDR3 protein is CASSFLRGQGTEAFF. CDR3 sequence (DNA): TGTGCCAGCAGTTTCCTCCGGGGACAGGGCACTGAAGCTTTCTTT.

The chain couples TRBV3-1 (or the pseudogene TRBV3-2) to TRBJ2-3, with 10 bases that match TRBD2. Germline CDR1 LGHDT, CDR2 YNNKEL (reference sequence). The CDR3 runs to 19 residues. J lost 3 bases, V lost 0 bases, and 12 bases had no gene match. The CDR3 DNA follows: TGTGCCAGCAGCCAAGATCACATCGGTCTAGCGGGAGCGACAGATACGCAGTATTTT. Protein: CASSQDHIGLAGATDTQYF.

The chain uses TRBV6-5 and TRBJ1-2; tentatively, D is TRBD1 (6 bases). CDR3 length: 12 residues. V lost 6 bases and J 4 bases, leaving 9 bases between the germline ends. Germline V lookup: CDR1 MNHEY, CDR2 SVGAGI. The CDR3 region has the DNA TGTGCCAGCAGCGACAGGTCCTATGGCTACACCTTC. It codes for CASSDRSYGYTF.

V is TRBV11-2 and J is TRBJ1-5; 10 nucleotides agree with TRBD1. This CDR3 has 15 residues. V gave up 5 bases and J gave up 4 bases; unmatched junction bases: 5. CDR1 SGHAT and CDR2 FQNNGV come from the germline V gene. For the CDR3, the DNA is TGTGCCAGCAGCGCCGGGACAGGGGAAAATCAGCCCCAGCATTTT. Amino acids: CASSAGTGENQPQHF.

This clone was observed a few times. V usage is TRBV18 and J usage is TRBJ2-2; tentative D call: TRBD2 (5 bases). The CDR3 covers 13 residues. From germline, CDR1 is KGHSH and CDR2 LQKENI. The V end was cut by 2 bases, the J end by 5 bases, with 6 bases between. CDR3 nucleotides: TGTGCCAGCTCACCAGAGGGTACCGGGGAGCTGTTTTTT. It specifies CASSPEGTGELFF.

This clone came up once. This rearrangement joins TRBV7-2 to TRBJ2-7, with D unresolved. V shed 4 bases and J shed 7 bases, with 8 bases lying between them. The CDR3 runs 11 residues. CDR1 is SGHTA and CDR2 is FQGNSA in the germline V gene. The CDR3 DNA is TGTGCCAGCAGCTCCTTGTTAGAGCAGTACTTC. This codes for CASSSLLEQYF.

This chain joins TRBV5-4 and TRBJ2-1; TRBD2 aligns across 15 bases. V gave up 4 bases and J gave up 9 bases; unmatched junction bases: 8. The CDR3 spans 16 residues. Germline values: CDR1 SGHNT, CDR2 YYREEE (reference sequence). CDR3 DNA: TGTGCCAGCAGCCCTCGGACTAGCGGGAGGGCCGGTGAGCAGTTCTTC. It codes for CASSPRTSGRAGEQFF.

This sequence joins TRBV4-2 and TRBJ2-1; D perhaps matches TRBD2 (6 bases). The CDR3 extends over 15 amino acids. Germline values: CDR1 LGHNA, CDR2 YNFKEQ. The germline V and J ends were trimmed by 1 base and 15 bases, with 22 bases remaining between them. The CDR3 bases are TGTGCCAGCAGCCAAGGGTTAGAAGGTGGCGGGGTCCGGTTCTTC. It yields the protein CASSQGLEGGGVRFF.

The chain is built from TRBV14 and TRBJ2-1, with TRBD2 identical over 9 bases. J gave up 7 bases and V 1 base, and 11 bases lay outside the gene matches. CDR1 and CDR2 (germline): SGHDN, FVKESK. The CDR3 runs to 17 residues. The CDR3 spells CASSQARRPSGINEQFF. The CDR3 bases are TGTGCCAGCAGCCAAGCGCGTCGGCCTAGCGGGATTAATGAGCAGTTCTTC.

This clone came up once. The CDR3 region has the DNA TGTGCCACCAGCAGCCCTCGGACAGTCCTCGAGGGAAAACTGTTTTTT. This gives the protein CATSSPRTVLEGKLFF. The V and J genes are TRBV15 and TRBJ1-4; D may be TRBD1 (6 bases). This CDR3 region has 16 residues. The ends were cut back, 3 bases at V and 10 bases at J, with 21 bases in the middle. Germline V gene lookup returns CDR1 LNHNV and CDR2 YYDKDF (reference sequence).

The chain is built from TRBV5-1 and TRBJ1-2; 9 nucleotides line up with TRBD1. V lost 3 bases to trimming and J lost 7 bases; unmatched junction nucleotides: 4. The CDR3 is 13 residues long. Germline values: CDR1 SGHRS, CDR2 YFSETQ. This CDR3 is CASSSDRGGGYTF. The DNA of the CDR3 is TGCGCCAGCAGCTCGGACAGGGGAGGTGGCTACACCTTC.

V usage is TRBV11-2 and J usage is TRBJ1-6, with 11 bases identical to TRBD1. There are 15 residues in the CDR3. V lost 5 bases and J lost 9; bases outside the gene matches: 6. CDR1 is SGHAT and CDR2 is FQNNGV in the germline V gene. CDR3 DNA sequence: TGTGCCAGCAGCCCCCGGACAGGGGGCGGTTCACCCCTCCACTTT. Its protein product is CASSPRTGGGSPLHF.

The chain carries TRBV4-2 and TRBJ2-3; 8 bases map to TRBD1. Trimming cost V 2 bases and J 7 bases; bases outside gene matches: 2. The germline V gene encodes CDR1 LGHNA and CDR2 YNFKEQ. This CDR3 has 13 residues. CDR3 amino acids: CASSQTGGYTQYF. The CDR3 DNA reads as TGTGCCAGCAGCCAAACAGGGGGTTATACGCAGTATTTT.

Concerning this clone: One end of the junction does not line up with germline, which may come from a read error. The V gene is TRBV7-8, the J gene TRBJ2-7; 9 nucleotides agree with TRBD2. This CDR3 has 15 amino acids. Germline V CDR1 and CDR2: SGHVS, FQNEAQ. CDR3 loop: CASSLAGQPSYEQYF. In DNA form, the CDR3 reads TGTGCCAGCAGCCTAGCGGGACAGCCCTCCTACGAGCAGTACTTC.

The chain links TRBV19 to TRBJ2-5; 7 nucleotides align to TRBD2. With 5 bases clipped from V and 5 bases from J, the junction kept 14 bases outside the gene matches. This CDR3 is built from 16 residues. The germline V gene encodes CDR1 LNHDA and CDR2 SQIVND (reference sequence). The CDR3 DNA sequence: TGTGCCAGTAGTCGCCTGACCCCTAGCGGCGGGGAGACCCAGTACTTC. It encodes CASSRLTPSGGETQYF.

The chain couples TRBV11-2 to TRBJ2-2; TRBD2 is a possible D gene (5 bases). V shed 4 bases and J shed 8 bases, with 11 bases lying between them. This CDR3 spans 13 amino acids. Germline loops: CDR1 SGHAT, CDR2 FQNNGV. This CDR3 is CASSYGEWGELFF. The CDR3 coding sequence is TGTGCCAGCAGCTACGGGGAATGGGGGGAGCTGTTTTTT. Based on the CDR3 plus reference TRBV11-2 and TRBJ2-2, the full variable domain is EAGVAQSPRYKIIEKRQSVAFWCNPISGHATLYWYQQILGQGPKLLIQFQNNGVVDDSQLPKDRFSAERLKGVDSTLKIQPAKLEDSAVYLCASSYGEWGELFFGEGSRLTVL.

The rearrangement joins TRBV7-9 to TRBJ2-1; 10 positions agree with TRBD2. The germline V gene has CDR1 SEHNR and CDR2 FQNEAQ (reference sequence). The V gene end was trimmed by 5 bases and the J gene end by 7 bases; junction bases not matched to a gene: 8. CDR3 length equals 15 residues. The CDR3 reads CASSPRAGGRNEQFF. The CDR3, as DNA: TGTGCCAGCAGCCCCCGAGCGGGAGGGCGGAATGAGCAGTTCTTC.

V and J are TRBV7-9 and TRBJ2-5; the match to TRBD2 covers 10 bases. The CDR3 is made up of 15 amino acids. After removal of 3 bases from V and 1 base from J, the junction contained 2 bases not matched to a gene. Germline V gene lookup returns CDR1 SEHNR and CDR2 FQNEAQ (reference sequence). Written as DNA, the CDR3 is TGTGCCAGCAGCTTTAGCGGGGGGCTCCAAGAGACCCAGTACTTC. Translated: CASSFSGGLQETQYF.

This clone appeared once. The rearrangement joins TRBV3-1 (or the pseudogene TRBV3-2) to TRBJ1-1, with 10 positions matching TRBD1. From germline, CDR1 is LGHDT and CDR2 YNNKEL (reference sequence). The CDR3 totals 15 residues. V dropped 5 bases and J dropped 0; count of bases not matched to a gene: 3. CDR3 protein: CASSFGTGVNTEAFF. The CDR3 nucleotides read TGTGCCAGCAGCTTCGGGACAGGGGTGAACACTGAAGCTTTCTTT.

This clone was seen only a few times. The V gene is TRBV7-9, the J gene TRBJ2-7, with 9 bases lining up with TRBD1. This CDR3 has 16 amino acids. Germline assignment: CDR1 SEHNR and CDR2 FQNEAQ (reference sequence). The J segment lost 3 bases and the V segment lost 4 bases, leaving 10 bases of the junction unmatched. CDR3 amino acids: CASSSLPPGQGYEQYF. The CDR3 region has the DNA TGTGCCAGCAGCTCTTTGCCCCCGGGACAGGGCTACGAGCAGTACTTC.

The CDR3 DNA sequence: TGTGCCAGCAGCGTTAGCGGGACCGCACAAGAGACCCAGTACTTC. Its translation: CASSVSGTAQETQYF. The chain is built from TRBV5-6 and TRBJ2-5, with 8 bases matching TRBD2. V lost 4 bases and J lost 2; bases outside the gene matches: 7. The CDR3 contains 15 residues. Per the germline V gene, CDR1 is SGHDT and CDR2 is YYEEEE.

The chain employs TRBV18 and TRBJ2-7; the D is unclear. CDR1 and CDR2 (germline): KGHSH, LQKENI. V lost 2 bases and J lost 2, with 4 bases in between. CDR3 length: 12 amino acids. CDR3 loop: CASSPDTYEQYF. Here the CDR3 DNA reads TGTGCCAGCTCACCAGACACCTACGAGCAGTACTTC.